The rows below give T cell receptor beta chains drawn from one sample of a study of blood T cells in healthy people across ages. MiXCR was run by TCRdb on the 5' RACE reads, yielding one entry per CDR3 protein. The sample comprises fewer than 900,000 distinct CDR3 sequences, about 40% of which are singletons, and 20% to 25% rests with the top ten. Sequencing input: blood. All receptors derive from an older woman in good health. Both conserved end residues are part of each CDR3. The D gene is left open where the match is weak. Not every row has a clone size; where given, it reads once, few, many or a size class.

v_gene	abundance	d_gene	j_gene	CDR3aa	CDR3nt
TRBV6-1	-	-	TRBJ1-1	CASIRASNTEAFF	TGTGCCAGCATTCGAGCCTCGAACACTGAAGCTTTCTTT
TRBV20-1	few	-	TRBJ2-5	CSANMGGETQYF	TGCAGTGCTAATATGGGAGGAGAGACCCAGTACTTC
TRBV10-3	few	TRBD2	TRBJ2-3	CAISGRGDGTDTQYF	TGTGCCATCAGTGGCCGGGGGGATGGCACAGATACGCAGTATTTT
TRBV20-1	-	TRBD2	TRBJ2-3	CSASTSGGAGDTQYF	TGCAGTGCTAGTACTAGCGGGGGCGCAGGGGATACGCAGTATTTT
TRBV6-5	-	-	TRBJ1-2	CASSYSPGNYYGYTF	TGTGCCAGCAGTTACTCCCCGGGGAACTATTATGGCTACACCTTC
TRBV5-6	few	-	TRBJ2-6	CASSAQGAGANVLTF	TGTGCCAGCAGCGCCCAGGGTGCTGGGGCCAACGTCCTGACTTTC
TRBV15	-	-	TRBJ2-7	CARRQSSYEQYF	TGTGCCAGAAGACAGAGCTCCTACGAGCAGTACTTC
TRBV7-2	many	TRBD2	TRBJ2-5	CASSSGLAGGPRRETQYF	TGTGCCAGCAGCTCAGGACTAGCGGGAGGGCCGAGAAGGGAGACCCAGTACTTC
TRBV11-2	-	TRBD1	TRBJ1-5	CASSLRTGGNQPQHF	TGTGCCAGCAGTCTCCGGACAGGGGGCAATCAGCCCCAGCATTTT
TRBV5-6	few	TRBD1	TRBJ2-5	CASSLGTGGPETQYF	TGTGCCAGCAGCTTGGGGACAGGAGGTCCCGAGACCCAGTACTTC
TRBV7-2	-	-	TRBJ2-1	CASSLAGGARGEQFF	TGTGCCAGCAGCTTAGCAGGCGGGGCCCGAGGTGAGCAGTTCTTC
TRBV7-9	few	TRBD2	TRBJ2-1	CASSGGGGNEQFF	TGTGCCAGCAGCGGTGGGGGGGGCAATGAGCAGTTCTTC
TRBV6-1	once	TRBD1	TRBJ1-2	CASSITGGAPYGYTF	TGTGCCAGCAGTATTACAGGGGGCGCCCCGTATGGCTACACCTTC
TRBV20-1	few	TRBD2	TRBJ2-1	CRPLGLAGFNEQFF	TGCAGGCCTCTGGGACTAGCGGGATTCAATGAGCAGTTCTTC
TRBV4-1	-	TRBD1	TRBJ1-1	CASSDEQGIAAEAFF	TGCGCCAGCAGCGACGAACAGGGGATTGCGGCTGAAGCTTTCTTT
TRBV5-1	-	-	TRBJ2-7	CASSMDLPYEQYF	TGCGCCAGCAGCATGGACTTACCCTACGAGCAGTACTTC
TRBV2	-	-	TRBJ2-7	CASSEGTSSSYEQYF	TGTGCCAGCAGTGAAGGGACTTCAAGCTCCTACGAACAGTACTTC
TRBV2	-	-	TRBJ2-1	CASSENGGLEQFF	TGTGCCAGCAGTGAGAACGGGGGGCTTGAGCAGTTCTTC
TRBV30	-	-	TRBJ1-2	CAWIRGNSGYTF	TGTGCCTGGATTCGAGGGAACTCTGGCTACACCTTC
TRBV4-2	few	-	TRBJ2-7	CASSPKGRGGGAYEQYF	TGTGCCAGCAGCCCTAAAGGTAGAGGGGGGGGGGCCTACGAGCAGTACTTC
TRBV11-1	-	-	TRBJ1-1	CASSSEGVYTEAFF	TGTGCCAGCAGCTCGGAAGGGGTGTACACTGAAGCTTTCTTT
TRBV6-5	-	-	TRBJ2-7	CASRGGGPYEQYF	TGTGCCAGCAGGGGAGGCGGGCCCTACGAGCAGTACTTC
TRBV30	-	-	TRBJ2-7	CAWSYGVSYEQYF	TGTGCCTGGAGTTACGGGGTTAGCTACGAGCAGTACTTC
TRBV7-3	-	TRBD2	TRBJ2-5	CASSLLAGASGQETQYF	TGTGCCAGCAGCTTGTTAGCGGGAGCTTCGGGACAAGAGACCCAGTACTTC
TRBV14	-	TRBD1	TRBJ2-7	CASSQDRRGQNYEQYF	TGTGCCAGCAGCCAAGATAGAAGGGGGCAAAACTACGAGCAGTACTTC
TRBV9	few	-	TRBJ1-2	CASSATITWRDGYTF	TGTGCCAGCAGCGCCACCATTACATGGCGTGATGGCTACACCTTC
TRBV6-5	-	TRBD2	TRBJ2-7	CASSSMYFFAGDPSEQYF	TGTGCCAGCAGTTCTATGTACTTCTTCGCGGGAGATCCATCCGAGCAGTACTTC
TRBV5-1	-	-	TRBJ2-3	CASSLATEPDTQYF	TGCGCCAGCAGCTTGGCGACAGAGCCAGATACGCAGTATTTT
TRBV4-3	-	-	TRBJ2-1	CASSQVGLDEQFF	TGCGCCAGCAGCCAAGTGGGGTTGGACGAGCAGTTCTTC
TRBV9	few	-	TRBJ2-5	CASSVGVGEQYF	TGTGCCAGCAGCGTCGGCGTTGGTGAGCAGTACTTC
TRBV7-8	-	TRBD2	TRBJ2-7	CASSLLAGGRHYEQYF	TGTGCCAGTAGCTTATTGGCGGGAGGCAGACACTACGAGCAGTACTTC
TRBV7-2	-	TRBD1	TRBJ2-3	CASSWQDRETDTQYF	TGTGCCAGCAGCTGGCAGGACAGGGAGACAGATACGCAGTATTTT
TRBV10-3	-	-	TRBJ1-1	CAISSLMNTEAFF	TGTGCCATCAGTAGCCTGATGAACACTGAAGCTTTCTTT
TRBV20-1	-	-	TRBJ2-3	CSARGQGGSTDTQYF	TGCAGTGCTAGAGGGCAGGGGGGGAGCACAGATACGCAGTATTTT
TRBV12-3/TRBV12-4	-	-	TRBJ2-7	CASSGAMGGYEQYF	TGTGCCAGCAGTGGAGCCATGGGGGGTTACGAGCAGTACTTC
TRBV14	-	-	TRBJ1-6	CASSQETDNSPLHF	TGTGCCAGCAGCCAAGAAACAGATAATTCACCCCTCCACTTT
TRBV27	few	TRBD1	TRBJ2-7	CASRDRGQGYEQYF	TGTGCCAGCAGGGACAGGGGACAGGGGTACGAGCAGTACTTC
TRBV9	-	-	TRBJ2-7	CASSVGALVTYEQYF	TGTGCCAGCAGCGTAGGAGCTCTCGTGACCTACGAGCAGTACTTC
TRBV29-1	-	-	TRBJ1-1	CSVGGGGTEAFF	TGCAGCGTTGGGGGAGGAGGTACTGAAGCTTTCTTT
TRBV7-2	few	TRBD2	TRBJ2-1	CASSLWSSGHYNEQFF	TGTGCCAGCAGCTTATGGTCTAGCGGACACTACAATGAGCAGTTCTTC
TRBV12-3/TRBV12-4	-	-	TRBJ1-4	CASSLMRKTVWANEKLFF	TGTGCCAGCAGTTTAATGAGAAAGACAGTCTGGGCTAATGAAAAACTGTTTTTT
TRBV10-1	many	-	TRBJ2-5	CASSESGGEKETQYF	TGCGCCAGCAGTGAGTCCGGGGGTGAGAAGGAGACCCAGTACTTC
TRBV5-1	-	TRBD2	TRBJ2-5	CASSNSGGYETQYF	TGCGCCAGCAGCAATAGCGGGGGCTACGAGACCCAGTACTTC
TRBV4-1	-	TRBD2	TRBJ2-5	CASSQDSRTSGLNEQYF	TGCGCCAGCAGCCAAGATTCTAGGACTAGCGGATTAAATGAGCAGTACTTC
TRBV29-1	-	TRBD2	TRBJ2-5	CSVGPSGGQETQYF	TGCAGCGTTGGACCGAGCGGGGGACAAGAGACCCAGTACTTC
TRBV20-1	-	-	TRBJ2-7	CSAGDASYEQYF	TGCAGTGCTGGGGACGCTTCCTACGAGCAGTACTTC
TRBV11-2	many	-	TRBJ1-2	CASSTEGYGYTF	TGTGCCAGCAGCACGGAGGGCTATGGCTACACCTTC
TRBV10-3	-	-	TRBJ1-2	CAISESMVNRGYGYTF	TGTGCCATCAGTGAGTCGATGGTGAATAGGGGCTATGGCTACACCTTC
TRBV6-5	-	TRBD1	TRBJ1-2	CATNPGQAYGYTF	TGTGCCACAAATCCGGGACAGGCTTATGGCTACACCTTC
TRBV27	few	-	TRBJ2-6	CASSLSPGANVLTF	TGTGCCAGCAGTTTATCCCCTGGGGCCAACGTCCTGACTTTC
TRBV5-1	-	TRBD1	TRBJ1-2	CASSGTGTGGYANYGYTF	TGCGCCAGCAGCGGAACCGGGACAGGGGGCTATGCGAACTATGGCTACACCTTC
TRBV29-1	-	-	TRBJ1-1	CSVHPSLSDSAEAFF	TGCAGCGTCCATCCCTCCCTCTCAGACTCCGCTGAAGCTTTCTTT
TRBV3-1	-	-	TRBJ2-7	CASSQITENEQYF	TGTGCCAGCAGCCAAATAACAGAGAACGAGCAGTACTTC
TRBV4-2	-	TRBD2	TRBJ2-7	CASSQVAQAGGPEQYF	TGTGCCAGCAGCCAAGTTGCTCAAGCGGGAGGACCGGAGCAGTACTTC
TRBV24-1	-	TRBD1	TRBJ2-6	CATRKTGANSGANVLTF	TGTGCCACCAGGAAGACAGGGGCCAACTCTGGGGCCAACGTCCTGACTTTC